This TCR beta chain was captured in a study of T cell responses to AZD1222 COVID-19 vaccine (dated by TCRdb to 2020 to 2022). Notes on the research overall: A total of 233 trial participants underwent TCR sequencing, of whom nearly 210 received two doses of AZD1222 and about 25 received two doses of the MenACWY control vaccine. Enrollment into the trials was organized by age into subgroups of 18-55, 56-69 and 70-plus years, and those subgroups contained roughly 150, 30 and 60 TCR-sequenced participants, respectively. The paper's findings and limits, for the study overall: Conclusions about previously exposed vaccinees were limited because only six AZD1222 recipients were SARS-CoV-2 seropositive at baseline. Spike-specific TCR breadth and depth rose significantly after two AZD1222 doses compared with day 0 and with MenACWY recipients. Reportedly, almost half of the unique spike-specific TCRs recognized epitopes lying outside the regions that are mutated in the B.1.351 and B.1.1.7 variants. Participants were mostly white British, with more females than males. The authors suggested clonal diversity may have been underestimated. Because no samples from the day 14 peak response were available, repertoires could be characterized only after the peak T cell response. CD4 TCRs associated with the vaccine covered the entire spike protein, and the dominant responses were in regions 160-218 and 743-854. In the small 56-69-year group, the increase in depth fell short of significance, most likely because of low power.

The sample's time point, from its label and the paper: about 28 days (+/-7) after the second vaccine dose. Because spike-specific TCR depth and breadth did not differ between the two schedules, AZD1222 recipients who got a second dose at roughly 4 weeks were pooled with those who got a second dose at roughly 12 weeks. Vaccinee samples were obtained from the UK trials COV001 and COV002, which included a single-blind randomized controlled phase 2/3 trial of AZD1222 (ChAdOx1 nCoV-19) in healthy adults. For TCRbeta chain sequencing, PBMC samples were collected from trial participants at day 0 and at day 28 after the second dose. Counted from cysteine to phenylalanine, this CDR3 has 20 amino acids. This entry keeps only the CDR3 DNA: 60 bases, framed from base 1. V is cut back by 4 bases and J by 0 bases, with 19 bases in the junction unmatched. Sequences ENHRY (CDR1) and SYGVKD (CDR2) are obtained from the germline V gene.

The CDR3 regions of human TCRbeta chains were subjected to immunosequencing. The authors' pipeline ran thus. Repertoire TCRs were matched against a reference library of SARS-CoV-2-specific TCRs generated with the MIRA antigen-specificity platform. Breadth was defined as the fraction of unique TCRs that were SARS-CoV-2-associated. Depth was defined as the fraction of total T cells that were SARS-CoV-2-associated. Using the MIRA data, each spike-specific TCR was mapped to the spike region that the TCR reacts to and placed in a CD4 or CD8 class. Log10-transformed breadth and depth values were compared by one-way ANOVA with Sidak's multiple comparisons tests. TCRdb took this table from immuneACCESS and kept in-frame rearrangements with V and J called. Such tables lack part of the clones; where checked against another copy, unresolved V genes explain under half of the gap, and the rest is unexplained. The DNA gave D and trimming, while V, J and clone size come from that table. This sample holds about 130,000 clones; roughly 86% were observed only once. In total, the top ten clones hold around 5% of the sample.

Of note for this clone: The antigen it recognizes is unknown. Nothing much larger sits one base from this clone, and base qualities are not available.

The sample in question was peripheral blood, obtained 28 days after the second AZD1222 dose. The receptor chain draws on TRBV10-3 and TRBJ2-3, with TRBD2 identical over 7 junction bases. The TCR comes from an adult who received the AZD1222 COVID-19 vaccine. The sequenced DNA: TGTGCCATCAGTGGAAGGGTGGTAGCGGGCTCCCGGTCTAGCACAGATACGCAGTATTTT. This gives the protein CAISGRVVAGSRSSTDTQYF.